This T cell receptor (beta chain) was sequenced for a study of T-cell reconstitution after alpha-beta-depleted transplantation in children (dated by TCRdb to about 2016). Background on the whole study: The study quantitatively tracked T-cell immune reconstitution after TCRalphabeta/CD19-depleted allogeneic hematopoietic cell transplantation in children using TCR repertoire profiling.

Of note for this clonotype: Its antigen target is currently unknown. Base qualities were left out, and no much larger clone turns up one base away.

Overall study results and their limits: About two months after transplant, the apparently early recovery of alphabetaT-cell counts reportedly depended on just several hundred clones that had expanded rapidly and came from non-depleted graft cells. The high TCRbeta diversity at day 60 in some patients was ascribed to recipient T cells and intrathymic progenitors that had survived conditioning. The frequencies of hyperexpanded clones fell over the following months, and after one year, T-cell counts and TCRbeta diversity were mostly attributed to newly produced T cells.

Libraries were prepared through PCR. Sequencing was performed on an Illumina HiSeq 2500. Molecular barcoding was employed in the preparation of TCR libraries, with unique molecular identifiers being used to normalize TCRbeta repertoire quantification. TCRdb cleaned the public reads at Q25 with fastp, built clones with MiXCR and kept in-frame beta chains. Entries that share a CDR3 protein sequence are merged under the most common genes and DNA. The sample profile shows 610,000 or so distinct CDR3 sequences; approximately 30% of them were found once. Under 45% of the sample is in the top ten clones. Sample treatment or condition, as interpreted from the label and publication: allogeneic hematopoietic cell transplantation with graft depleted of TCRalphabeta T cells and CD19 B cells. The children who served as transplant recipients had been given grafts of TCRalphabeta/CD19-depleted allogeneic hematopoietic cells.

Sequences MNHEY (CDR1) and SVGAGI (CDR2) are obtained from the germline V gene. V was cut back by 4 bases and J by 0 bases, leaving a gap of 10 bases between them. The CDR3, from cysteine to phenylalanine, totals 14 residues. Just CDR3 DNA is preserved here, 42 bases in frame from base 1. The rearranged segments are TRBV6-5 and TRBJ2-7; no D gene is confidently identified. The clonotype was recovered from a boy younger than two with Wiskott-Aldrich syndrome, due to receive a stem cell transplant. The sample was PBMCs, taken before TCRalphabeta/CD19-depleted stem cell transplant. In nucleotides, the sequence is TGTGCCAGCAGTTTAAGTAAAAGCTCCTACGAGCAGTACTTC. Its protein product is CASSLSKSSYEQYF.